Presented here are 32 T cell receptor beta chains from one specimen sequenced in a study of molecular identifiers for immune sequencing clone quantification. Using its own MiXCR run on the PCR reads, TCRdb lists one record per CDR3 protein. This sample yields some 590,000 distinct CDR3 sequences, of which 25% are seen a single time; approximately 0.75% belongs to the top ten. The sample consisted of naive CD8+ T cells from blood, with Jurkat cell RNA spiked in. The subset is: FACS-sorted CD8+CD4-CCR7+CD45RA+ naive T cells. The receptors originated from a human donor in good health. Some libraries in this study had Jurkat cell RNA spiked in.

The chain recombines TRBV24-1 with TRBJ2-1; tentative D call: TRBD2 (6 bases). CDR3 size: 15 residues. The germline CDR1 and CDR2 sequences are KGHDR and SFDVKD. V was trimmed by 5 bases and J by 3 bases, leaving 13 bases between them. CDR3 bases: TGTGCCACCAGTGGCGGGCAGGGAGGCTACAATGAGCAGTTCTTC. Translating it yields CATSGGQGGYNEQFF.

The CDR3 reads CASSELAGEYNEQFF. In nucleotides, the CDR3 is TGTGCCAGCAGTGAACTAGCGGGGGAGTACAATGAGCAGTTCTTC. The rearrangement links TRBV25-1 to TRBJ2-1; 10 nucleotides match TRBD2. Trimming removed 2 bases from V and 4 bases from J; junction bases left unmatched: 2. Per germline, CDR1 MGHDK and CDR2 SYGVNS. The CDR3 contains 15 residues.

In its sample, this clonotype was seen many times. This chain connects TRBV6-5 to TRBJ1-1; possibly TRBD1 for D (6 bases). The CDR3 totals 16 residues. Trimming left V 0 bases short and J 5 bases short, with 16 bases between. Germline V CDR1 and CDR2: MNHEY, SVGAGI. The CDR3 DNA is TGTGCCAGCAGTTACTCCGGCGGCCCAACAGGGACTGAAGCTTTCTTT. This translates into CASSYSGGPTGTEAFF.

The table lists this clonotype with many counts. This chain's CDR3 is CASSSETSGSTDTQYF. The CDR3 DNA follows: TGTGCCAGCAGCTCAGAGACTAGCGGGAGCACAGATACGCAGTATTTT. The chain joins TRBV13 to TRBJ2-3, with 10 bases lining up with TRBD2. The junction had 4 bases not matched to a gene; V was cut back by 4 bases and J by 0 bases. CDR1 PRHDT and CDR2 FYEKMQ come from the germline V gene (reference sequence). CDR3 length: 16 residues.

The rearrangement uses TRBV19 and TRBJ2-7; 9 nucleotides align to TRBD2. The germline CDR1 and CDR2 sequences are LNHDA and SQIVND (reference sequence). The junction had 3 bases not matched to a gene; V was cut back by 3 bases and J by 3 bases. The CDR3 sequence is 14 residues long. The chain's CDR3 is CASSIVAGDYEQYF. Here the CDR3 DNA reads TGTGCCAGTAGTATTGTAGCGGGGGACTACGAGCAGTACTTC.

In its sample, this clonotype was seen many times. V usage is TRBV2 and J usage is TRBJ2-7, with TRBD2 as a possible D gene (6 bases). Germline loops: CDR1 SNHLY, CDR2 FYNNEI. The CDR3 loop spans 14 amino acids. Deletions cut 4 bases from V and 2 bases from J, with 12 bases between. This CDR3 is CASSVSEGTYEQYF. The CDR3 bases are TGTGCCAGCAGTGTATCGGAGGGGACCTACGAGCAGTACTTC. Variable domain in full (rest from reference TRBV2 and TRBJ2-7): EPEVTQTPSHQVTQMGQEVILRCVPISNHLYFYWYRQILGQKVEFLVSFYNNEISEKSEIFDDQFSVERPDGSNFTLKIRSTKLEDSAMYFCASSVSEGTYEQYFGPGTRLTVT.

The V call is TRBV27, the J call TRBJ2-1; TRBD2 aligns across 16 bases. CDR1 is MNHEY and CDR2 is SMNVEV in the germline V gene (reference sequence). J was trimmed by 6 bases and V by 5 bases; bases with no gene match: 4. CDR3 length equals 16 residues. The CDR3 loop is CASSMGLAGGGNEQFF. For the CDR3, the DNA is TGTGCCAGCAGTATGGGACTAGCGGGAGGGGGCAATGAGCAGTTCTTC.

This rearrangement joins TRBV28 to TRBJ1-5; D ambiguous. Trimming pared 1 base from V and 0 bases from J, leaving 7 bases between. Germline V gene data show CDR1 as MDHEN and CDR2 as SYDVKM. The CDR3 spans 15 residues. Written as DNA, the CDR3 is TGTGCCAGCAGTTTATACGTACTTAGCAATCAGCCCCAGCATTTT. Translated, it gives CASSLYVLSNQPQHF.

The table lists this clonotype with a few counts. The chain combines TRBV30 with TRBJ2-1; possibly TRBD2 for D (6 bases). This CDR3 region has 15 residues. Deletions cut 3 bases from V and 2 bases from J, with 14 bases between. Germline CDR1 is GTSNPN and CDR2 is SVGIG (reference sequence). The CDR3 sequence is CAWSGWRGAYNEQFF. The CDR3 bases are TGTGCCTGGAGCGGTTGGAGGGGAGCCTACAATGAGCAGTTCTTC.

The J gene is TRBJ1-1, the V gene TRBV27; 9 bases map to TRBD1. CDR1 is MNHEY, CDR2 SMNVEV, per germline (reference sequence). V dropped 1 base and J dropped 7; count of bases not matched to a gene: 10. The CDR3 totals 16 residues. The CDR3 coding sequence is TGTGCCAGCAGTTTATTGGGGACAGGGTCAGGGAGTGAAGCTTTCTTT. Residues: CASSLLGTGSGSEAFF.

Comments on this clonotype: This sequence may be a read error, since a much larger clone differs from it by one base. The chain combines TRBV4-2 with TRBJ2-7; 7 positions match TRBD2. Germline lookup yields CDR1 LGHNA and CDR2 YNFKEQ. The CDR3 spans 15 residues. V gave up 4 bases and J gave up 4 bases; unmatched junction bases: 10. Written as DNA, the CDR3 is TGTGCCAGCAGCCGAGAACAGACTAGCCGGTACGAGCAGTACTTC. Its translation is CASSREQTSRYEQYF.

This clonotype was seen more than once but under ten times. The chain couples TRBV19 to TRBJ1-5; 10 bases line up with TRBD1. Unmatched junction bases numbered 9, after V lost 7 bases and J lost 6 bases. Germline CDR1 is LNHDA and CDR2 is SQIVND (reference sequence). The length of the CDR3 is 15 residues. CDR3 bases: TGTGCCAGTAAAATTCCGGGACAGGGGACTCAGCCCCAGCATTTT. Its protein is CASKIPGQGTQPQHF.

This clonotype was recorded at least ten times. The V gene is TRBV5-1, the J gene TRBJ2-5; unclear D gene. Deletions cut 7 bases from V and 1 base from J, with 8 bases between. Germline V gives CDR1 SGHRS, CDR2 YFSETQ. This CDR3 contains 12 residues. DNA for the CDR3: TGCGCCAGCTCTCGGGCCCAAGAGACCCAGTACTTC. Its translation: CASSRAQETQYF. Based on the CDR3 plus reference TRBV5-1 and TRBJ2-5, the full variable domain is KAGVTQTPRYLIKTRGQQVTLSCSPISGHRSVSWYQQTPGQGLQFLFEYFSETQRNKGNFPGRFSGRQFSNSRSEMNVSTLELGDSALYLCASSRAQETQYFGPGTRLLVL.

Regarding this clonotype: Its ends do not fully match the called genes, so a read error is possible. This chain connects TRBV27 to TRBJ1-5, with D unclear. The V gene's germline CDR1 is MNHEY and CDR2 SMNVEV (reference sequence). The CDR3 spans 15 residues. The CDR3: CARSFLGSDGQPQHF. CDR3 coding DNA: TGTGCCCGCAGTTTTCTTGGGAGTGATGGGCAGCCCCAGCATTTT.

Turning to this clonotype: A read error may be the cause here, since a much bigger clone is one base away. The chain carries TRBV5-6 and TRBJ2-7; 8 nucleotides line up with TRBD1. This CDR3 comprises 15 residues. Germline CDR1 reads SGHDT; CDR2 reads YYEEEE. CDR3 in amino acids: CASSLIGQGAYERYF. CDR3 nucleotide sequence: TGTGCCAGCAGCTTGATTGGACAGGGCGCCTACGAGCGGTACTTC.

Ten or more counts support this clonotype. The chain has TRBV25-1 and TRBJ2-7; 11 bases fit TRBD2. The CDR3 is made up of 14 amino acids. J lost 2 bases, V lost 4 bases, and 1 base had no gene match. Germline V gene lookup returns CDR1 MGHDK and CDR2 SYGVNS. The CDR3 loop reads CASSALAGAYEQYF. In nucleotides, the CDR3 is TGTGCCAGCAGTGCACTAGCGGGAGCCTACGAGCAGTACTTC.

The chain recombines TRBV20-1 with TRBJ2-5, with D perhaps matching TRBD1 (5 bases). The CDR3 loop spans 15 amino acids. Germline lookup yields CDR1 DFQATT and CDR2 SNEGSKA (reference sequence). V was clipped by 4 bases and J by 2 bases, with 17 bases between them. The CDR3 reads CSATLGMGPQETQYF. CDR3 DNA: TGCAGTGCTACGCTTGGGATGGGGCCACAAGAGACCCAGTACTTC.

The chain couples TRBV20-1 to TRBJ2-5, with 8 positions matching TRBD2. Germline V gives CDR1 DFQATT, CDR2 SNEGSKA (reference sequence). The V gene end was trimmed by 6 bases and the J gene end by 0 bases; junction bases not matched to a gene: 12. This CDR3 spans 16 amino acids. This CDR3 is CSAAQLAGRYQETQYF. CDR3 in DNA: TGCAGTGCCGCACAATTAGCGGGGAGGTACCAAGAGACCCAGTACTTC.

The chain joins TRBV2 to TRBJ1-2, with unresolved D. The germline V gene encodes CDR1 SNHLY and CDR2 FYNNEI. CDR3 size: 11 residues. V was shortened by 5 bases and J by 9 bases, with 10 bases between the two germline ends. The CDR3 DNA reads TGTGCCAGCAGTTACGGTAATAGCTACACCTTC. This codes for CASSYGNSYTF. Full variable domain (outside the CDR3, taken from reference TRBV2 and TRBJ1-2): EPEVTQTPSHQVTQMGQEVILRCVPISNHLYFYWYRQILGQKVEFLVSFYNNEISEKSEIFDDQFSVERPDGSNFTLKIRSTKLEDSAMYFCASSYGNSYTFGSGTRLTVV.

This clonotype has only a few counts. The V gene is TRBV4-1, the J gene TRBJ2-3; tentatively, D is TRBD1 (6 bases). Per the germline V gene, CDR1 is MGHRA and CDR2 is YSYEKL. CDR3 length equals 15 residues. Trimming removed 3 bases at V and 2 bases at J, with 12 bases between. The CDR3 coding sequence is TGCGCCAGCAGCCAGGGGGCCCCGGCCACAGATACGCAGTATTTT. Translation gives CASSQGAPATDTQYF.

Regarding this clonotype: This could be a read error, since a much larger clone is one nucleotide away. The chain has TRBV12-3 or TRBV12-4 and TRBJ1-1, with D maybe TRBD1 (5 bases). V was shortened by 2 bases and J by 3 bases, with 10 bases between the two germline ends. The CDR3 extends over 14 amino acids. DNA of the CDR3: TGTGCCAGCAGTTTAATGGGGGGTTACACTGAAGCTTTCTTT. It yields the protein CASSLMGGYTEAFF.

Comments on this clonotype: A much bigger clone sits one base away, suggesting this may be a read error. The chain is built from TRBV7-9 and TRBJ1-1; tentatively, D is TRBD1 (6 bases). This CDR3 spans 14 amino acids. Germline CDR1 SEHNR, CDR2 FQNEAQ (reference sequence). The CDR3: CAGSLPAGATEAFF. In DNA form, the CDR3 reads TGTGCCGGCAGCTTACCGGCGGGGGCCACTGAAGCTTTCTTT.

In this sample, this clonotype turned up a few times. The chain employs TRBV4-1 and TRBJ2-2; D is possibly TRBD1 or TRBD2 (5 bases each). CDR1 MGHRA and CDR2 YSYEKL come from the germline V gene. V was cut by 0 bases and J by 0 bases, with 17 bases left in between. This CDR3 comprises 19 residues. The CDR3 nucleotides are TGCGCCAGCAGCCAAGATCTAGTAGGGGACCTGACGAACACCGGGGAGCTGTTTTTT. Translating gives CASSQDLVGDLTNTGELFF.

The chain couples TRBV20-1 to TRBJ2-7, with 8 bases fitting TRBD2. V was clipped by 3 bases and J by 3 bases; unmatched bases: 4. This CDR3 is built from 13 residues. The germline CDR1 and CDR2 sequences are DFQATT and SNEGSKA (reference sequence). The CDR3, as DNA: TGCAGTGCTAGCGGGGGGGACCGCTACGAGCAGTACTTC. This sequence encodes CSASGGDRYEQYF.

This clonotype was detected a few times. The chain employs TRBV4-3 and TRBJ2-1; TRBD1 is a possible D gene (6 bases). Germline CDR1 is LGHNA and CDR2 is YSLEER. This CDR3 has 17 amino acids. Trimming removed 0 bases at V and 5 bases at J, with 17 bases between. CDR3 DNA: TGCGCCAGCAGCCAAGATAGGACAGTTTTTTTTGACAATGAGCAGTTCTTC. Protein sequence: CASSQDRTVFFDNEQFF.

This clonotype was detected a few times. The rearrangement uses TRBV19 and TRBJ2-1, with D possibly being TRBD2 (5 bases). CDR3 size: 16 residues. V was pared by 3 bases and J by 4 bases, with 16 bases between. Germline V gives CDR1 LNHDA, CDR2 SQIVND (reference sequence). The CDR3 spells CASSIFASSRYNEQFF. Written as DNA, the CDR3 is TGTGCCAGTAGTATTTTCGCTAGCAGTAGATACAATGAGCAGTTCTTC.

This sequence joins TRBV7-9 and TRBJ2-1; 9 bases are shared with TRBD1. This CDR3 has 16 residues. CDR1 is SEHNR, CDR2 FQNEAQ, per germline (reference sequence). The V gene end was trimmed by 5 bases and the J gene end by 0 bases; junction bases not matched to a gene: 5. CDR3 protein: CASSPTGGRSYNEQFF. The CDR3 DNA is TGTGCCAGCAGCCCAACAGGGGGCCGCTCCTACAATGAGCAGTTCTTC.

This clonotype showed up many times. This sequence joins TRBV7-4 and TRBJ2-7; 10 nucleotides line up with TRBD1. Germline CDR1 is SGHVT and CDR2 is SQSDAQ. There are 17 residues in the CDR3. Trimming removed 2 bases from V and 2 bases from J; junction bases left unmatched: 9. The CDR3 is CASSLRVGGTGAYEQYF. The CDR3 nucleotides are TGTGCCAGCAGCTTACGGGTTGGGGGGACAGGGGCCTACGAGCAGTACTTC.

This clonotype was detected ten times or more. The chain joins TRBV4-3 to TRBJ1-1, with no clear D. Germline CDR1 LGHNA, CDR2 YSLEER. Between the trimmed V and J ends, which lost 3 bases and 6 bases, there was a span of 29 bases. The CDR3 has 19 amino acids. CDR3 amino acids: CASSHRVSGGLAAAAEAFF. CDR3 in DNA: TGCGCCAGCAGCCACCGAGTGTCGGGAGGGTTGGCGGCAGCTGCTGAAGCTTTCTTT.

Note on this clonotype: The missing conserved phenylalanine or tryptophan at the end of this CDR3 makes a read error likely. V usage is TRBV7-6 and J usage is TRBJ2-5; D call uncertain. The CDR3 length is 12 residues. Germline V gene lookup returns CDR1 SGHVS and CDR2 FNYEAQ. The CDR3 loop reads CASTSPQESQYL. The DNA of the CDR3 is TGTGCCAGCACCTCGCCTCAAGAGTCCCAGTACCTC.

Ten or more counts support this clonotype. J is TRBJ1-1 and V is TRBV29-1; 8 bases match TRBD1. The CDR3 is 16 amino acids. V trimming: 3 bases; J trimming: 1 base; junction bases outside the gene matches: 10. Germline V CDR1 and CDR2: SQVTM, ANQGSEA. The DNA of the CDR3 is TGCAGCGTTGAGGGCGACAGGGGAGGCAGGAACACTGAAGCTTTCTTT. This codes for CSVEGDRGGRNTEAFF.

On this clonotype itself: One base away lies a much larger clone, so this may be a sequencing read error. This chain uses TRBV4-3 with TRBJ1-6, with 9 positions matching TRBD1. Germline V lookup: CDR1 LGHNA, CDR2 YSLEER. This CDR3 is built from 16 residues. CDR3 DNA sequence: TGCGCCGGCAGCCAAGATGGGACAGGGAGTGGTTCACCCCTCCACTTT. Protein product: CAGSQDGTGSGSPLHF.